Sequencing of this TCR beta chain was carried out in a study of technical replicates of blood from several donors. The CDR3 totals 20 residues. V was trimmed by 3 bases and J by 1 base, leaving 27 bases between them. The germline CDR1 and CDR2 sequences are SGDLS and YYNGEE. The data were produced by immunoSEQ multiplex PCR, yet TCRdb's version contains in-frame clones alone and is incomplete. The top ten hold under 0.4% of the sample, which has more than 65,000 clones, approximately 94% seen once. The V gene is TRBV9, the J gene TRBJ2-3; a possible D gene is TRBD2 (5 bases). Material: T cells isolated from PBMCs. This sequence was found in a human donor in good health. CDR3 amino acids: CASSGSDSQPEAAGTDTQYF. The CDR3 coding sequence is TGTGCCAGCAGCGGTTCCGATAGTCAACCAGAAGCGGCGGGCACAGATACGCAGTATTTT.